Shown below are 12 T cell receptor beta chains from a single sample sequenced in a study of blood T cell repertoires in COVID-19. Data came from immunoSEQ multiplex PCR; TCRdb stores just in-frame clones and leaves some out. The repertoire has approximately 280,000 clones, 80% to 90% of them found once; the top ten carry 11%. The source material was peripheral blood. These receptor sequences come from a woman in her seventies with acute or convalescent COVID-19.

V and J are TRBV6-5 and TRBJ2-3; no firm D call. V lost 10 bases and J lost 0, with 17 bases in between. Germline V gives CDR1 MNHEY, CDR2 SVGAGI. The length of the CDR3 is 15 residues. The CDR3 bases are TGTGCCACCGCGATTGTCCGAACTAGCACAGATACGCAGTATTTT. Translation: CATAIVRTSTDTQYF.

V gene TRBV5-4 combines with J gene TRBJ2-3; D not resolved. CDR3 length: 19 amino acids. CDR1 is SGHNT and CDR2 is YYREEE in the germline V gene (reference sequence). V was pared by 0 bases and J by 2 bases, with 22 bases between. CDR3 nucleotide sequence: TGTGCCAGCAGCTTGGATCCCTCTGCGGAGCTGCCTCCCACAGATACGCAGTATTTT. It yields the protein CASSLDPSAELPPTDTQYF.

The V call is TRBV19, the J call TRBJ2-5, with D possibly being TRBD1 (5 bases). V lost 3 bases and J lost 7, with 24 bases in between. The CDR3 loop spans 17 amino acids. Looked up from germline, CDR1 is LNHDA and CDR2 is SQIVND (reference sequence). CDR3 nucleotides: TGTGCCAGTAGTATGGCCCAGGGCTTAGCCCTTCCGGCGACCCAGTACTTC. It is translated as CASSMAQGLALPATQYF.

The chain carries TRBV9 and TRBJ2-7, with 9 bases aligning to TRBD1. The length of the CDR3 is 15 residues. Germline CDR1 SGDLS, CDR2 YYNGEE. V shed 3 bases and J 4 bases; nucleotides not matched to a gene: 8. The CDR3 sequence is CASSAGTGIWYEQYF. For the CDR3, the DNA is TGTGCCAGCAGCGCCGGGACAGGGATATGGTACGAGCAGTACTTC.

The V call is TRBV12-5, the J call TRBJ1-5, with D unclear. CDR1 LGHNT and CDR2 FRNRAP come from the germline V gene. This CDR3 has 12 amino acids. V lost 2 bases and J 7 bases, leaving 6 bases between the germline ends. CDR3 sequence reads: CASGLPQQPQHF. CDR3 nucleotides: TGTGCTAGTGGTTTGCCCCAACAGCCCCAGCATTTT.

In regard to this clone: The sample has other DNA sequences that encode this CDR3 too. In nucleotides, the CDR3 is TGTGCCATCAGTGAGCAGGGGGTGAACACTGAAGCTTTCTTT. Translation gives CAISEQGVNTEAFF. The genes are TRBV10-3 and TRBJ1-1, with 7 bases identical to TRBD1. The CDR3 sequence is 14 residues long. J lost 0 bases, V lost 2 bases, and 0 bases had no gene match. Germline V gene lookup returns CDR1 ENHRY and CDR2 SYGVKD.

The chain couples TRBV10-3 to TRBJ2-1, with TRBD1 identical over 9 bases. The germline gives CDR1 ENHRY, CDR2 SYGVKD. The CDR3 spans 15 residues. With 10 bases clipped from V and 7 bases from J, the junction kept 14 bases outside the gene matches. CDR3 region: CATKQGGQGMNEQFF. The CDR3 DNA sequence: TGTGCCACGAAACAGGGGGGACAGGGAATGAATGAGCAGTTCTTC.

This chain joins TRBV24-1 and TRBJ2-5, with a tentative D call TRBD1 (5 bases). This CDR3 comprises 12 residues. Germline CDR1 is KGHDR and CDR2 is SFDVKD. V was trimmed by 6 bases and J by 7 bases, leaving 11 bases between them. DNA of the CDR3: TGTGCCACCAGTCAGGGTCCCGGGACCCAGTACTTC. Its translation: CATSQGPGTQYF.

This chain connects TRBV3-1 (or the pseudogene TRBV3-2) to TRBJ2-2; TRBD2 aligns across 7 bases. CDR3 length: 18 amino acids. Germline CDR1 LGHDT, CDR2 YNNKEL (reference sequence). The J segment lost 0 bases and the V segment lost 4 bases, leaving 11 bases of the junction unmatched. CDR3 DNA: TGTGCCAGCAGCCGCTCAAAGGGTAGCGGGTCGAACACCGGGGAGCTGTTTTTT. Translation: CASSRSKGSGSNTGELFF.

V and J are TRBV6-5 and TRBJ1-3; D perhaps matches TRBD1 (5 bases). This CDR3 is 14 amino acids long. Germline values: CDR1 MNHEY, CDR2 SVGAGI. Trimming cost V 7 bases and J 4 bases, with 14 bases left between them. CDR3 loop: CASKTGFRGNTIYF. The CDR3 bases are TGTGCCAGCAAAACAGGCTTCAGAGGAAACACCATATATTTT.

The chain employs TRBV7-9 and TRBJ1-3, with D uncertain. V dropped 3 bases and J dropped 0 bases, with 12 bases sitting between them. The CDR3 contains 16 residues. CDR1 is SEHNR, CDR2 FQNEAQ, per germline (reference sequence). CDR3 sequence: CASSLNARRSGNTIYF. The CDR3 DNA is TGTGCCAGCAGCTTGAACGCGCGGCGCTCTGGAAACACCATATATTTT.

J is TRBJ2-2 and V is TRBV19; maybe TRBD2 (7 bases). This CDR3 has 14 residues. Trimming took off 6 bases at V and 5 bases at J, with 13 bases between the two ends. The germline gives CDR1 LNHDA, CDR2 SQIVND (reference sequence). CDR3 DNA: TGTGCCAGTAGCCCACAGGGAGGGACCGGGGAGCTGTTTTTT. It encodes CASSPQGGTGELFF.